The T cell receptor beta chain described here comes from a study of blood T cell repertoires in COVID-19. Across the whole study: T cells, B-cell-depleted T cells, or PBMCs supplied cDNA or gDNA.

Here immunoSEQ multiplex PCR was the method, and the copy in TCRdb shows in-frame clones only, minus some. Here the sample spans some 150,000 clones, roughly 81% being singletons. The TCR sequence derives from a woman between 45 and 60 years old with active or convalescent COVID-19. The sequenced sample consisted of peripheral blood.

The CDR3 DNA reads TGCGCCAGCAGCTTGAATCTAAAGGGGAATAACACTGAAGCTTTCTTT. Amino acids: CASSLNLKGNNTEAFF. The chain combines TRBV5-1 with TRBJ1-1; tentative D call: TRBD1 (5 bases). The CDR3 is made up of 16 amino acids. The germline gives CDR1 SGHRS, CDR2 YFSETQ. The germline V and J ends were trimmed by 1 base and 2 bases, with 15 bases remaining between them.